This T cell receptor (beta chain) was identified in a study of T-cell reconstitution after alpha-beta-depleted transplantation in children. General study results and limits: Reported findings indicate that, about two months after transplant, alpha-beta T cells came from several hundred expanded clones, which were derived from non-depleted graft cells.

CDR1 is DFQATT, CDR2 SNEGSKA, per germline (reference sequence). V was clipped by 4 bases and J by 7 bases; unmatched bases: 11. This CDR3 comprises 15 residues. Notes on this clonotype: Its antigen is undetermined.

The TCRbeta library incorporated unique molecular identifiers. Each CDR3 protein gets one entry after TCRdb re-called the PCR reads with MiXCR. Found here are around 440,000 distinct CDR3 sequences, 10% of them singletons; the top ten hold roughly 2%. This TCR was sampled from a child aged 2-15 years with inherited bone marrow failure, due to receive a stem cell transplant. This chain uses TRBV20-1 with TRBJ2-1, with 9 bases identical to TRBD2. The sample was PBMCs, taken before TCRalphabeta/CD19-depleted stem cell transplant. In DNA form, the CDR3 reads TGCAGTGCTACAAATCAAGTAGCGGGAGAAAATGAGCAGTTCTTC. Translation: CSATNQVAGENEQFF.